One sample yielded the 31 T cell receptor beta chains listed below, sequenced in a study of T cells in Graves' hyperthyroidism and ophthalmopathy. Amplified regions were TCR beta CDR3 sequences from RNA transcripts. Carried out on the TCR CDR3, a first-round RT-PCR used the HTBI primer set. From the multiplex PCR reads, TCRdb called clonotypes with MiXCR, one entry per CDR3 protein. The sample yields about 420,000 distinct CDR3 sequences, more than 15% seen once. The specimen was blood. These receptors were collected from a woman aged 18-29 years with Graves' hyperthyroidism.

V gene TRBV20-1 combines with J gene TRBJ2-5; 11 bases fit TRBD2. There are 19 residues in the CDR3. Trimming took 6 bases from V and 5 from J; bases not matched to a gene: 23. Germline values: CDR1 DFQATT, CDR2 SNEGSKA (reference sequence). The CDR3 bases are TGCAGTGCCACCCCGGGCTACAGGGTAGCGGGAGGGTGGGGGGAGACCCAGTACTTC. Translating it yields CSATPGYRVAGGWGETQYF.

This clonotype turned up a few times. This chain joins TRBV6-4 and TRBJ2-3, with 11 bases fitting TRBD2. Germline V lookup: CDR1 MRHNA, CDR2 SNTAGT. Unmatched junction bases numbered 0, after V lost 0 bases and J lost 4 bases. The CDR3 is made up of 15 amino acids. The CDR3 region has the DNA TGTGCCAGCAGTGACTCTAGCGGGGGGGCAGATACGCAGTATTTT. Translation gives CASSDSSGGADTQYF.

This clonotype has just a few counts. The CDR3 region is CASSISTGRANSPLHF. In nucleotides, the CDR3 is TGTGCCAGTAGTATCTCGACAGGGAGGGCAAATTCACCCCTCCACTTT. The chain employs TRBV19 and TRBJ1-6, with 7 bases that match TRBD1. V shed 3 bases, J shed 7 bases, and the junction held 9 bases outside the gene matches. CDR1 is LNHDA, CDR2 SQIVND, per germline (reference sequence). This CDR3 spans 16 amino acids.

This clonotype came up many times. The V gene is TRBV18, the J gene TRBJ2-7; 10 bases are shared with TRBD1. The CDR3 sequence is 14 residues long. V was clipped by 4 bases and J by 6 bases; unmatched bases: 6. Germline-derived CDR1 and CDR2 are KGHSH and LQKENI. The CDR3 DNA is TGTGCCAGCTCACTCGGACAGGGGGATGCCGAGCAGTACTTC. As protein: CASSLGQGDAEQYF.

This chain uses TRBV9 with TRBJ2-3; perhaps TRBD2 as D (5 bases). Germline lookup yields CDR1 SGDLS and CDR2 YYNGEE. This CDR3 region has 14 residues. Deletions cut 0 bases from V and 3 bases from J, with 8 bases between. The CDR3 region has the DNA TGTGCCAGCAGCGTAGCCTGGAGGACAGATACGCAGTATTTT. Protein: CASSVAWRTDTQYF.

This clonotype occurred many times. The chain is built from TRBV6-1 and TRBJ1-5; TRBD1 is a possible D gene (5 bases). This CDR3 is built from 17 residues. CDR1 and CDR2 from the germline V gene are MNHNS and SASEGT. V was cut by 5 bases and J by 1 base, with 18 bases left in between. The CDR3: CASSYRLREGSNQPQHF. Here the CDR3 DNA reads TGTGCCAGCAGTTACAGGCTCCGGGAGGGGAGCAATCAGCCCCAGCATTTT.

The J gene is TRBJ2-1, the V gene TRBV9; 15 bases fit TRBD2. V lost 5 bases, J lost 6 bases, and 9 bases stayed unmatched. The CDR3 has 17 residues. Germline values: CDR1 SGDLS, CDR2 YYNGEE. The CDR3 DNA follows: TGTGCCAGCAGTCACAGGACTAGCGGGGGGGCAGGCAATGAGCAGTTCTTC. Protein: CASSHRTSGGAGNEQFF.

This sequence joins TRBV7-6 and TRBJ2-7; 9 positions match TRBD1. V shed 4 bases and J 6 bases; nucleotides not matched to a gene: 1. In germline, CDR1 is SGHVS, CDR2 FNYEAQ. The CDR3 loop spans 12 amino acids. CDR3 loop: CASSWTGAEQYF. The CDR3 DNA is TGTGCCAGCAGCTGGACAGGGGCCGAGCAGTACTTC.

The chain is built from TRBV27 and TRBJ1-2; no firm D call. The germline CDR1 and CDR2 sequences are MNHEY and SMNVEV (reference sequence). Trimming stripped 6 bases from V and 6 bases from J, with 11 bases between. The CDR3 sequence is 12 residues long. CDR3 in amino acids: CASSLLGHGYTF. In DNA, the CDR3 is TGTGCCAGCAGCCTCCTCGGACATGGCTACACCTTC.

The sample holds many counts of this clonotype. The chain employs TRBV30 and TRBJ1-1, with a possible D match to TRBD1 (5 bases). CDR1 is GTSNPN, CDR2 SVGIG, per germline (reference sequence). This CDR3 has 12 residues. Trimming removed 4 bases from V and 8 bases from J, with 14 bases in between. CDR3 region: CAWIVGGSEAFF. The CDR3 DNA reads as TGTGCCTGGATAGTGGGGGGATCCGAAGCTTTCTTT. The full variable domain, rest sourced from reference TRBV30 and TRBJ1-1, is SQTIHQWPATLVQPVGSPLSLECTVEGTSNPNLYWYRQAAGRGLQLLFYSVGIGQISSEVPQNLSASRPQDRQFILSSKKLLLSDSGFYLCAWIVGGSEAFFGQGTRLTVV.

Ten or more counts support this clonotype. The chain links TRBV11-2 to TRBJ2-3, with D possibly being TRBD1 or TRBD2 (6 bases each). The germline gives CDR1 SGHAT, CDR2 FQNNGV. With 4 bases removed from V and 3 bases from J, the gap between germline ends came to 14 bases. CDR3 length: 15 amino acids. This chain's CDR3 is CASSSSSGATDTQYF. CDR3 bases: TGTGCCAGCAGCTCCTCTTCGGGGGCTACAGATACGCAGTATTTT.

The chain joins TRBV7-2 to TRBJ1-2, with 8 bases aligning to TRBD1. There are 14 residues in the CDR3. Germline-derived CDR1 and CDR2 are SGHTA and FQGNSA. J gave up 0 bases and V 9 bases, and 6 bases lay outside the gene matches. CDR3 nucleotide sequence: TGTGCCAGTAAACAGGGGGATACTAACTATGGCTACACCTTC. This sequence encodes CASKQGDTNYGYTF.

The table lists this clonotype with many counts. The chain links TRBV12-3 or TRBV12-4 to TRBJ1-4; no clear D. This CDR3 comprises 13 residues. Trimming shortened V by 4 bases and J by 7 bases, and 10 bases separated the two germline ends. The CDR3 DNA reads as TGTGCCAGCAGTTACTTCAGCGGTGAAAAACTGTTTTTT. As protein: CASSYFSGEKLFF.

This clonotype was seen at least ten times. The chain carries TRBV13 and TRBJ2-3, with 8 bases aligning to TRBD1. The CDR3 runs to 17 residues. J lost 0 bases, V lost 4 bases, and 9 bases had no gene match. Per germline, CDR1 PRHDT and CDR2 FYEKMQ (reference sequence). CDR3: CASSYLSGQGSTDTQYF. The CDR3 bases are TGTGCCAGCAGCTACCTCAGCGGACAGGGTAGCACAGATACGCAGTATTTT.

This clonotype was detected many times. The V and J genes are TRBV4-1 and TRBJ2-1, with a tentative D call TRBD2 (6 bases). Trimming stripped 1 base from V and 0 bases from J, with 10 bases between. Germline V gives CDR1 MGHRA, CDR2 YSYEKL. The CDR3 runs 16 residues. CDR3 protein: CASSQGVGGSYNEQFF. CDR3 DNA sequence: TGCGCCAGCAGCCAAGGGGTGGGGGGCTCCTACAATGAGCAGTTCTTC.

This clonotype was counted at least ten times. The chain joins TRBV27 to TRBJ2-6; TRBD1 agrees at 8 bases. Germline V gene lookup returns CDR1 MNHEY and CDR2 SMNVEV (reference sequence). This CDR3 has 17 residues. V trimming: 3 bases; J trimming: 1 base; junction bases outside the gene matches: 5. CDR3 loop: CASSFVGQDSGANVLTF. The CDR3 DNA reads TGTGCCAGCAGTTTCGTGGGACAGGATTCTGGGGCCAACGTCCTGACTTTC.

This clonotype was observed many times. V and J are TRBV6-2 or TRBV6-3 and TRBJ2-5, with 11 bases aligning to TRBD2. The V gene's germline CDR1 is MNHEY and CDR2 SVGEGT. CDR3 length equals 13 residues. Trimming at V came to 7 bases and at J to 5 bases, leaving 3 bases not matched to a gene. For the CDR3, the DNA is TGTGCCAGCAAGGCTAGCGGGGGGGAGACCCAGTACTTC. Amino acids: CASKASGGETQYF.

This clonotype has at least ten counts. CDR3 loop: CASGTLSYEQYF. CDR3 sequence (DNA): TGTGCCAGCGGCACTCTGTCCTACGAGCAGTACTTC. V and J are TRBV6-1 and TRBJ2-7; the D is unclear. There are 12 residues in the CDR3. The germline CDR1 and CDR2 sequences are MNHNS and SASEGT. V lost 8 bases to trimming and J lost 1 base, with 9 bases between them.

The chain links TRBV15 to TRBJ2-6, with a possible D match to TRBD2 (5 bases). CDR3 length: 15 residues. Per germline, CDR1 LNHNV and CDR2 YYDKDF (reference sequence). V lost 3 bases, J lost 1 base, and 7 bases lay in between. The CDR3 coding sequence is TGTGCCACCAGCAGGAGGGTATCTGGGGCCAACGTCCTGACTTTC. This gives the protein CATSRRVSGANVLTF.

This clonotype was seen repeatedly, ten times or more. The chain employs TRBV6-2 or TRBV6-3 and TRBJ1-4; D may be TRBD1 (5 bases). Trimming removed 5 bases from V and 0 bases from J, with 16 bases in between. Germline CDR1 is MNHEY and CDR2 is SVGEGT. CDR3 length: 17 residues. DNA for the CDR3: TGTGCCAGCAGTGTCCGGGACCCTCGTGCAACTAATGAAAAACTGTTTTTT. Translation: CASSVRDPRATNEKLFF.

This clonotype was seen only once. The chain combines TRBV7-2 with TRBJ1-5; no clear D gene. From germline, CDR1 is SGHTA and CDR2 FQGNSA. V dropped 8 bases and J dropped 0 bases, with 11 bases sitting between them. The CDR3 covers 14 residues. The CDR3 protein is CASGLLSSNQPQHF. The CDR3 nucleotides read TGTGCCAGCGGACTCCTCAGTAGCAATCAGCCCCAGCATTTT. Full variable domain (rest looked up from reference TRBV7-2 and TRBJ1-5): GAGVSQSPSNKVTEKGKDVELRCDPISGHTALYWYRQSLGQGLEFLIYFQGNSAPDKSGLPSDRFSAERTGGSVSTLTIQRTQQEDSAVYLCASGLLSSNQPQHFGDGTRLSIL.

In its sample, this clonotype was seen many times. The chain uses TRBV7-8 and TRBJ1-1, with 9 bases that match TRBD1. There are 15 residues in the CDR3. Germline trimming cut 5 bases from V and 5 bases from J; bases unmatched to any gene: 9. Germline CDR1 is SGHVS and CDR2 is FQNEAQ. DNA of the CDR3: TGTGCCAGCAGCAGCCGGGACAGGGACTCAACTGAAGCTTTCTTT. Protein: CASSSRDRDSTEAFF.

Only a few counts were recorded for this clonotype. The chain joins TRBV29-1 to TRBJ2-3; D not resolved. This CDR3 is built from 10 residues. Germline-derived CDR1 and CDR2 are SQVTM and ANQGSEA. CDR3 region: CNAQSDTQYF. The CDR3 DNA is TGCAACGCGCAAAGTGATACGCAGTATTTT.

The V call is TRBV30, the J call TRBJ1-3; D is unresolved. CDR3 length: 13 amino acids. Trimming cost V 3 bases and J 0 bases, with 6 bases left between them. The germline V gene has CDR1 GTSNPN and CDR2 SVGIG (reference sequence). This chain's CDR3 is CAWSGLSGNTIYF. The CDR3 coding sequence is TGTGCCTGGAGCGGTCTCTCTGGAAACACCATATATTTT.

This clonotype has at least ten counts. The gene calls are TRBV7-3 and TRBJ2-2; D remains unclear. The V and J ends lost 1 base and 7 bases respectively, with 10 bases between them. The germline V gene has CDR1 SGHTA and CDR2 FQGTGA. CDR3 length equals 14 residues. CDR3: CASSLNSYGGELFF. The DNA of the CDR3 is TGTGCCAGCAGCTTAAACTCCTATGGCGGGGAGCTGTTTTTT.

V and J are TRBV12-3 or TRBV12-4 and TRBJ1-5; D not resolved. V gave up 4 bases and J gave up 4 bases, with 8 bases separating them. The CDR3 is 13 residues long. In DNA form, the CDR3 reads TGTGCCAGCAGTTCGGAGATAAATCAGCCCCAGCATTTT. It encodes CASSSEINQPQHF.

V is TRBV5-1 and J is TRBJ2-2; TRBD1 matches at 9 bases. CDR1 is SGHRS and CDR2 is YFSETQ in the germline V gene. This CDR3 is 16 amino acids long. V lost 2 bases and J lost 1; bases outside the gene matches: 3. The CDR3 DNA follows: TGCGCCAGCAGCTTCCCGGGACAGGGGAACACCGGGGAGCTGTTTTTT. Translation gives CASSFPGQGNTGELFF.

This clonotype was detected many times. The chain joins TRBV12-3 or TRBV12-4 to TRBJ2-3; D is ambiguous. Trimming left V 4 bases short and J 2 bases short, with 10 bases between. This CDR3 comprises 14 residues. CDR3 sequence: CASSSVPNTDTQYF. Written as DNA, the CDR3 is TGTGCCAGCAGTTCAGTACCAAACACAGATACGCAGTATTTT.

This clonotype was counted a few times. The CDR3 region has the DNA TGTGCCAGCAGTTACGCGGCGGACGAGGAGCAGTACTTC. Translation gives CASSYAADEEQYF. The V gene is TRBV6-5, the J gene TRBJ2-7, with unresolved D. The V end was cut by 2 bases, the J end by 7 bases, with 12 bases between. CDR3 size: 13 residues. Germline values: CDR1 MNHEY, CDR2 SVGAGI.

Regarding this clonotype: A read error may be the cause here, since a much bigger clone is one base away. V is TRBV19 and J is TRBJ1-2; 7 positions match TRBD1. Trimming cost V 5 bases and J 1 base; bases outside gene matches: 16. There are 18 residues in the CDR3. Germline V gene sequence: CDR1 LNHDA, CDR2 SQIVND (reference sequence). The CDR3: CASSPRYPGQPFNYGYTF. The CDR3 DNA sequence: TGTGCCAGTAGTCCAAGATATCCGGGACAGCCTTTTAACTATGGCTACACCTTC.

The table lists this clonotype with a few counts. The genes are TRBV5-6 and TRBJ1-2; D unresolved. Germline V gene data show CDR1 as SGHDT and CDR2 as YYEEEE. Trimming removed 5 bases from V and 4 bases from J, with 21 bases in between. The CDR3 length is 16 residues. CDR3 in amino acids: CASRLGRLQELYGYTF. The DNA for the CDR3 is TGTGCCAGCAGATTAGGACGGCTACAAGAACTCTATGGCTACACCTTC.